The rows below give T cell receptor beta chains drawn from one sample of a study of control samples from healthy donors and cancer patients. TCRdb's table, derived via immunoSEQ multiplex PCR, lists solely in-frame clones and lacks some. The repertoire holds about 130,000 clones, with about 90% as singletons. The sample comprised blood. These receptors were obtained from a man between 18 and 35 years old in good health. CDR3s include the opening cysteine and the closing phenylalanine or tryptophan. Fields, in order: CDR3 DNA, CDR3 protein, clone size, J gene, D gene, V gene. A D gene is named only where the DNA matches it firmly. Some rows have no size entry. The others give once, few or many, or a class for an expanded clone.

CDR3nt: TGTGCCAGCTCACCACCCTTCAGCGGAGCCGGGGAGCTGTTTTTT; CDR3aa: CASSPPFSGAGELFF; abundance: few; j_gene: TRBJ2-2; d_gene: .; v_gene: TRBV18
CDR3nt: TGTGCCAGCAGTTCCCTAGGGACACCGCGTGGCTACACCTTC; CDR3aa: CASSSLGTPRGYTF; abundance: .; j_gene: TRBJ1-2; d_gene: .; v_gene: TRBV6-5
CDR3nt: TGTGCCAGCAGTTTATCAAGGTTGAGACATAGCAATCAGCCCCAGCATTTT; CDR3aa: CASSLSRLRHSNQPQHF; abundance: .; j_gene: TRBJ1-5; d_gene: .; v_gene: TRBV27
CDR3nt: TGTGCTAGCAGCTTAGGGTACTCCGGGGAGCTGTTTTTT; CDR3aa: CASSLGYSGELFF; abundance: .; j_gene: TRBJ2-2; d_gene: .; v_gene: TRBV7-7
CDR3nt: TGCGCCAGCAGCCCACTACCTAGCGGGAGCGGGTACAATGAGCAGTTCTTC; CDR3aa: CASSPLPSGSGYNEQFF; abundance: .; j_gene: TRBJ2-1; d_gene: TRBD2; v_gene: TRBV5-1
CDR3nt: TGTGCCAGCAGTTTTAAGCGGGCCAATTACAATGAAAAACTGTTTTTT; CDR3aa: CASSFKRANYNEKLFF; abundance: medium-sized; j_gene: TRBJ1-4; d_gene: .; v_gene: TRBV28
CDR3nt: TGTGCCATCAGTGCGCCTTTAGGGGCTGGCTACACCTTC; CDR3aa: CAISAPLGAGYTF; abundance: .; j_gene: TRBJ1-2; d_gene: .; v_gene: TRBV10-3
CDR3nt: TGTGCCAGCAGTTCGCCTTCAGGGGTGAGGGGCTACAATGAGCAGTTCTTC; CDR3aa: CASSSPSGVRGYNEQFF; abundance: .; j_gene: TRBJ2-1; d_gene: .; v_gene: TRBV27
CDR3nt: TGTGCCAGCAGCCAATTACTGGGAGGGCCGGGAGAGCAGTACTTC; CDR3aa: CASSQLLGGPGEQYF; abundance: .; j_gene: TRBJ2-7; d_gene: TRBD2; v_gene: TRBV14
CDR3nt: TGTGCCAGCAGCTTAGGGAGTAGCGCAACCCCAGGAGATACGCAGTATTTT; CDR3aa: CASSLGSSATPGDTQYF; abundance: .; j_gene: TRBJ2-3; d_gene: .; v_gene: TRBV7-6
CDR3nt: TGTGCCAGCTCAGAGGACATGAACACTGAAGCTTTCTTT; CDR3aa: CASSEDMNTEAFF; abundance: .; j_gene: TRBJ1-1; d_gene: .; v_gene: TRBV18
CDR3nt: TGCGCCAGCAGTGACCCTGGTAGCCCAACGGTAGATACGCAGTATTTT; CDR3aa: CASSDPGSPTVDTQYF; abundance: .; j_gene: TRBJ2-3; d_gene: .; v_gene: TRBV10-1
CDR3nt: TGTGCCATCAGTGTTGGGGGCCGTGAGCTGTTTTTT; CDR3aa: CAISVGGRELFF; abundance: .; j_gene: TRBJ1-4; d_gene: .; v_gene: TRBV10-3
CDR3nt: TGTGCCAGCGTGGGGGCACGTAACTATGGCTACACCTTC; CDR3aa: CASVGARNYGYTF; abundance: .; j_gene: TRBJ1-2; d_gene: .; v_gene: TRBV6-5
CDR3nt: TGTGCCAGCGGAACAGGGGGTTATCGCGGGGACGAGCAGTACTTC; CDR3aa: CASGTGGYRGDEQYF; abundance: .; j_gene: TRBJ2-7; d_gene: TRBD1; v_gene: TRBV2
CDR3nt: TGTGCCAGCTCACCACAAGTCGCGGGAACAGATACGCAGTATTTT; CDR3aa: CASSPQVAGTDTQYF; abundance: .; j_gene: TRBJ2-3; d_gene: .; v_gene: TRBV18
CDR3nt: TGTGCCAGCAGTCCCCGGTTAAAACGGGATACGCAGTATTTT; CDR3aa: CASSPRLKRDTQYF; abundance: .; j_gene: TRBJ2-3; d_gene: .; v_gene: TRBV27
CDR3nt: TGCGCCAGCAGCTTGGCGGGGACGAGCGCAGATACGCAGTATTTT; CDR3aa: CASSLAGTSADTQYF; abundance: few; j_gene: TRBJ2-3; d_gene: .; v_gene: TRBV5-1
CDR3nt: TGTGCCAGCAGCCCCAAGCGACTAGCGGGAGCCACGCAGTATTTT; CDR3aa: CASSPKRLAGATQYF; abundance: once; j_gene: TRBJ2-3; d_gene: TRBD2; v_gene: TRBV7-3
CDR3nt: TGTGCCAGCAGCCCGGACGGAGTAAACACTGAAGCTTTCTTT; CDR3aa: CASSPDGVNTEAFF; abundance: once; j_gene: TRBJ1-1; d_gene: .; v_gene: TRBV7-9
CDR3nt: TGTGCCAGCAGGGTGCTAGCGTCGACCGGGGACGAGCAGTACTTC; CDR3aa: CASRVLASTGDEQYF; abundance: .; j_gene: TRBJ2-7; d_gene: .; v_gene: TRBV2
CDR3nt: TGTGCCAGCAGCGCCTGGGAGACGGTGAATCAGCCCCAGCATTTT; CDR3aa: CASSAWETVNQPQHF; abundance: few; j_gene: TRBJ1-5; d_gene: .; v_gene: TRBV6-5
CDR3nt: TGTGCCAGCAGCGTAGTCCAGACGGGGGGCGAGCAGTACTTC; CDR3aa: CASSVVQTGGEQYF; abundance: few; j_gene: TRBJ2-7; d_gene: TRBD2; v_gene: TRBV9
CDR3nt: TGTGCCAGCATGCAGAACACCGGGGAGCTGTTTTTT; CDR3aa: CASMQNTGELFF; abundance: .; j_gene: TRBJ2-2; d_gene: .; v_gene: TRBV9
CDR3nt: TGTGCCAGCAGCTACGGGACAGAACTTGAAGCTTTCTTT; CDR3aa: CASSYGTELEAFF; abundance: few; j_gene: TRBJ1-1; d_gene: TRBD1; v_gene: TRBV28
CDR3nt: TGTGCCAGCAGCGCCTCCGGGACGGATAGAGAGACCCAGTACTTC; CDR3aa: CASSASGTDRETQYF; abundance: .; j_gene: TRBJ2-5; d_gene: .; v_gene: TRBV7-3
CDR3nt: TGCGCCAGCAGCTTGGCCGCGTCTAGTCGCGAAACCCTACAGTTCTTC; CDR3aa: CASSLAASSRETLQFF; abundance: .; j_gene: TRBJ2-1; d_gene: .; v_gene: TRBV5-1
CDR3nt: TGCGCCAGCAGCTCACAGACTACTGGAAACACCATATATTTT; CDR3aa: CASSSQTTGNTIYF; abundance: .; j_gene: TRBJ1-3; d_gene: .; v_gene: TRBV5-1
CDR3nt: TGCGCCAGCAGCTTGGATGGGGGAGCGGGCACTGAAGCTTTCTTT; CDR3aa: CASSLDGGAGTEAFF; abundance: once; j_gene: TRBJ1-1; d_gene: .; v_gene: TRBV5-1
CDR3nt: TGTGCCAGTGCTAAACCGGAACAGGAATACTATGGCTACACCTTC; CDR3aa: CASAKPEQEYYGYTF; abundance: .; j_gene: TRBJ1-2; d_gene: .; v_gene: TRBV18
CDR3nt: TGTGCCACCACCTCAGGGAGGGAACAGAACGGCTACACCTTC; CDR3aa: CATTSGREQNGYTF; abundance: .; j_gene: TRBJ1-2; d_gene: .; v_gene: TRBV10-3
CDR3nt: TGTGCCAGCAGTTATATTCCCTCCGGGACAGGGCGGCAGAAGGGCACGAGCCAGTACTTC; CDR3aa: CASSYIPSGTGRQKGTSQYF; abundance: .; j_gene: TRBJ2-7; d_gene: TRBD1; v_gene: TRBV6-2/TRBV6-3
CDR3nt: TGTGCCAGCAGTGACTATCTAGCGGGAGGTAGGAGAGAGCAGTTCTTC; CDR3aa: CASSDYLAGGRREQFF; abundance: .; j_gene: TRBJ2-1; d_gene: TRBD2; v_gene: TRBV6-1
CDR3nt: TGTGCCAGCAGTGCCTTACAGGGTGCTAATGAAAAACTGTTTTTT; CDR3aa: CASSALQGANEKLFF; abundance: .; j_gene: TRBJ1-4; d_gene: .; v_gene: TRBV27
CDR3nt: TGCAGTGCTAGGATAGTGGACGAGCAGTACTTC; CDR3aa: CSARIVDEQYF; abundance: .; j_gene: TRBJ2-7; d_gene: .; v_gene: TRBV20-1
CDR3nt: TGTGCCAGCAGCAAAAGGCCTAGCGGGAGTGAGACCCAGTACTTC; CDR3aa: CASSKRPSGSETQYF; abundance: .; j_gene: TRBJ2-5; d_gene: TRBD2; v_gene: TRBV6-2/TRBV6-3
CDR3nt: TGTGCCAGCAGCCCGACTCTCTCGAACACTGAAGCTTTCTTT; CDR3aa: CASSPTLSNTEAFF; abundance: .; j_gene: TRBJ1-1; d_gene: .; v_gene: TRBV9
CDR3nt: TGTGCCAGCAGTTTAGAGGGAAAAACTGAAGCTTTCTTT; CDR3aa: CASSLEGKTEAFF; abundance: .; j_gene: TRBJ1-1; d_gene: .; v_gene: TRBV6-5
CDR3nt: TGTGCCAGCAGCTGGACTCCGGGACTAGCCACGAACACCGGGGAGCTGTTTTTT; CDR3aa: CASSWTPGLATNTGELFF; abundance: .; j_gene: TRBJ2-2; d_gene: TRBD2; v_gene: TRBV7-2
CDR3nt: TGTGCCAGCAGCCGGGGACTTCTGACAGATACGCAGTATTTT; CDR3aa: CASSRGLLTDTQYF; abundance: few; j_gene: TRBJ2-3; d_gene: .; v_gene: TRBV7-2
CDR3nt: TGTGCCAGCAGCTTAACGGCTAGCGGGAGGGGTGCAGATACGCAGTATTTT; CDR3aa: CASSLTASGRGADTQYF; abundance: .; j_gene: TRBJ2-3; d_gene: TRBD2; v_gene: TRBV7-3
CDR3nt: TGTGCCAGCAGCGTAGTCCAGTCCAGGGGTGAGCAGTTCTTC; CDR3aa: CASSVVQSRGEQFF; abundance: .; j_gene: TRBJ2-1; d_gene: .; v_gene: TRBV9
CDR3nt: TGTGCCACCAGTGATTTGTCGCTAGCGGGAGTGGGTGAGCAGTTCTTC; CDR3aa: CATSDLSLAGVGEQFF; abundance: .; j_gene: TRBJ2-1; d_gene: TRBD2; v_gene: TRBV24-1
CDR3nt: TGCGCCAGCAGTGAGTTCGGCAGGGGCTTGATGGACTACGAGCAGTACTTC; CDR3aa: CASSEFGRGLMDYEQYF; abundance: .; j_gene: TRBJ2-7; d_gene: .; v_gene: TRBV10-2
CDR3nt: TGTGCCACCAGCAAGCAGGCCACCTATAATTCACCCCTCCACTTT; CDR3aa: CATSKQATYNSPLHF; abundance: .; j_gene: TRBJ1-6; d_gene: .; v_gene: TRBV15
CDR3nt: TGTGCCACCAGTGAGTCCGGGACCTACACCGGGGAGCTGTTTTTT; CDR3aa: CATSESGTYTGELFF; abundance: .; j_gene: TRBJ2-2; d_gene: .; v_gene: TRBV24-1
CDR3nt: TGTGCCAGCATACGGTCTCCGAACACTGAAGCTTTCTTT; CDR3aa: CASIRSPNTEAFF; abundance: .; j_gene: TRBJ1-1; d_gene: .; v_gene: TRBV6-5
CDR3nt: TGCGCCAGCAGCATCCTCGAGGGGGTCGACGAGCAGTACTTC; CDR3aa: CASSILEGVDEQYF; abundance: .; j_gene: TRBJ2-7; d_gene: .; v_gene: TRBV4-1
CDR3nt: TGTGCCACCAGCAGAGATGGAGGTGGGACAGGATACGAGCAGTACTTC; CDR3aa: CATSRDGGGTGYEQYF; abundance: .; j_gene: TRBJ2-7; d_gene: TRBD1; v_gene: TRBV15
CDR3nt: TGTGCCAGACCTCCACAGGGAACTTCCGATGGCTACACCTTC; CDR3aa: CARPPQGTSDGYTF; abundance: .; j_gene: TRBJ1-2; d_gene: .; v_gene: TRBV2
CDR3nt: TGCGCCAGCAGTCCGGGAGGCCGTGGAGAGACCCAGTACTTC; CDR3aa: CASSPGGRGETQYF; abundance: few; j_gene: TRBJ2-5; d_gene: TRBD2; v_gene: TRBV10-2
CDR3nt: TGCGCCAGCAGCATGGGACAGAAGCCTTACAATGAGCAGTTCTTC; CDR3aa: CASSMGQKPYNEQFF; abundance: .; j_gene: TRBJ2-1; d_gene: TRBD1; v_gene: TRBV5-1
CDR3nt: TGTGCCCTTAGAGGGTCGAACACCGGGGAGCTGTTTTTT; CDR3aa: CALRGSNTGELFF; abundance: .; j_gene: TRBJ2-2; d_gene: .; v_gene: TRBV6-6
CDR3nt: TGTGCCAGTAGCCGTCAGAACCTCAGCAATCAGCCCCAGCATTTT; CDR3aa: CASSRQNLSNQPQHF; abundance: .; j_gene: TRBJ1-5; d_gene: .; v_gene: TRBV19
CDR3nt: TGTGCCAGCAGCCCAAAAAATGCTAGCGGGAGGAAGGACGAGCAGTACTTC; CDR3aa: CASSPKNASGRKDEQYF; abundance: once; j_gene: TRBJ2-7; d_gene: TRBD2; v_gene: TRBV7-8